The 12 T cell receptor beta chains given below trace back to one sample, sequenced in a study of brain T cells in children with intractable seizures. Profiling relied on immunoSEQ multiplex PCR, and the TCRdb table lists in-frame clones only, not all of them. Counted here are 62,000 or so clones, about 96% occurring once; the ten biggest clones make up more than 0.35%. Specimen: peripheral blood, collected at surgery. Receptors originate from a boy in the first two years of life with focal cortical dysplasia and intractable seizures.

The J gene is TRBJ2-3, the V gene TRBV4-2; unclear D gene. V lost 4 bases and J 5 bases, leaving 10 bases between the germline ends. The germline V gene encodes CDR1 LGHNA and CDR2 YNFKEQ. There are 13 residues in the CDR3. CDR3 bases: TGTGCCAGCAGCCCGGCCCCTGGAGATACGCAGTATTTT. This codes for CASSPAPGDTQYF.

In its sample, this clone was seen a few times. The chain is built from TRBV19 and TRBJ1-5; D unclear. Germline CDR1 reads LNHDA; CDR2 reads SQIVND (reference sequence). Deletions cut 8 bases from V and 2 bases from J, with 7 bases between. The CDR3 extends over 12 amino acids. CDR3 DNA: TGTGCCAGTTCCGGGGGCAATCAGCCCCAGCATTTT. It specifies CASSGGNQPQHF.

The chain has TRBV4-1 and TRBJ2-7, with 9 bases matching TRBD1. J gave up 3 bases and V 3 bases, and 9 bases lay outside the gene matches. This CDR3 has 16 residues. The germline V gene encodes CDR1 MGHRA and CDR2 YSYEKL. CDR3 coding DNA: TGCGCCAGCAGCCAGCCGGGACAGGGTAAAAGCTACGAGCAGTACTTC. It yields the protein CASSQPGQGKSYEQYF.

The V call is TRBV28, the J call TRBJ2-1, with a tentative D call TRBD1 (5 bases). Trimming removed 1 base at V and 15 bases at J, with 19 bases between. The CDR3 is made up of 14 amino acids. Germline lookup yields CDR1 MDHEN and CDR2 SYDVKM. This chain's CDR3 is CASSLYKVGQGWFF. The CDR3 DNA reads as TGTGCCAGCAGTTTATATAAGGTGGGGCAGGGTTGGTTCTTC.

This sequence joins TRBV19 and TRBJ2-5, with TRBD1 identical over 9 bases. CDR1 and CDR2 from the germline V gene are LNHDA and SQIVND (reference sequence). This CDR3 has 16 amino acids. The V segment lost 5 bases and the J segment 3 bases; nucleotides outside the gene matches: 10. CDR3 protein: CASSPPGQGREETQYF. CDR3 DNA sequence: TGTGCCAGTAGTCCCCCGGGACAGGGTCGCGAAGAGACCCAGTACTTC.

Details on this clone: Other DNA sequences within the sample encode an identical CDR3. The CDR3 sequence: CASSVVLDTGELFF. The CDR3 DNA is TGTGCCAGCAGCGTAGTTTTGGACACCGGGGAGCTGTTTTTT. The V gene is TRBV9, the J gene TRBJ2-2, with D hard to call. The CDR3 runs 14 residues. V lost 0 bases to trimming and J lost 3 bases, with 6 bases between them. Germline CDR1 reads SGDLS; CDR2 reads YYNGEE.

The chain recombines TRBV4-1 with TRBJ1-2; 10 positions match TRBD1. CDR1 and CDR2 (germline): MGHRA, YSYEKL. J was trimmed by 1 base and V by 4 bases; bases with no gene match: 6. There are 16 residues in the CDR3. Here the CDR3 reads CASSRTGTGVNYGYTF. CDR3 DNA sequence: TGCGCCAGCAGCCGGACCGGGACAGGGGTTAACTATGGCTACACCTTC.

The chain carries TRBV6-2 or TRBV6-3 and TRBJ2-5, with D possibly being TRBD1 or TRBD2 (6 bases each). Between the trimmed V and J ends, which lost 6 bases and 2 bases, there was a span of 16 bases. Looked up from germline, CDR1 is MNHEY and CDR2 is SVGEGT. This CDR3 contains 15 residues. The CDR3 sequence: CASSPTWGAQETQYF. CDR3 nucleotide sequence: TGTGCCAGCAGCCCAACTTGGGGGGCGCAAGAGACCCAGTACTTC.

The chain has TRBV11-2 and TRBJ1-1, with D hard to call. CDR3 length: 15 residues. The germline CDR1 and CDR2 sequences are SGHAT and FQNNGV. V was cut by 4 bases and J by 0 bases, with 12 bases left in between. Here the CDR3 reads CASSSLNGMNTEAFF. The DNA for the CDR3 is TGTGCCAGCAGCTCCCTAAACGGCATGAACACTGAAGCTTTCTTT.

V and J are TRBV7-6 and TRBJ2-2; D not certain. Germline-derived CDR1 and CDR2 are SGHVS and FNYEAQ. The germline V and J ends were trimmed by 1 base and 4 bases, with 4 bases remaining between them. This CDR3 region has 13 residues. CDR3: CASSLGGTGELFF. Here the CDR3 DNA reads TGTGCCAGCAGCTTAGGAGGCACCGGGGAGCTGTTTTTT.

The V and J genes are TRBV6-1 and TRBJ1-2; tentatively, D is TRBD1 (5 bases). Germline CDR1 MNHNS, CDR2 SASEGT. V gave up 1 base and J gave up 3 bases, with 12 bases separating them. The CDR3 consists of 15 residues. The DNA of the CDR3 is TGTGCCAGCAGTGAAGGCCCTCTGGGGGACTATGGCTACACCTTC. Protein sequence: CASSEGPLGDYGYTF.

The rearrangement links TRBV6-5 to TRBJ1-2; the D gene is possibly TRBD1 (5 bases). CDR1 is MNHEY and CDR2 is SVGAGI in the germline V gene. V shed 7 bases and J shed 5 bases, with 8 bases lying between them. This CDR3 comprises 11 residues. CDR3 residues: CASTGGYGYTF. The CDR3 DNA reads as TGTGCCAGCACGGGGGGGTATGGCTACACCTTC.